A single sample is the source of the 25 T cell receptor beta chains below, sequenced in a study of cytomegalovirus exposure and HLA in healthy donors. 13 Jbeta primers and 60 Vbeta primers were used for the PCR. The data were produced by immunoSEQ multiplex PCR, yet TCRdb's version contains in-frame clones alone and is incomplete. The table records under 200,000 clones, roughly 74% of them present only once. Sequenced: PBMCs. These receptors all stem from a male donor in good health and CMV-seronegative.

The chain is built from TRBV5-4 and TRBJ1-3, with D maybe TRBD1 (6 bases). V lost 3 bases and J 0 bases, leaving 13 bases between the germline ends. The CDR3 contains 16 residues. From germline, CDR1 is SGHNT and CDR2 YYREEE (reference sequence). CDR3 bases: TGTGCCAGCAGCTCGAAAACACAGGGCTCTGGAAACACCATATATTTT. Protein product: CASSSKTQGSGNTIYF.

The V and J genes are TRBV7-2 and TRBJ1-2; D is uncertain. Trimming removed 4 bases from V and 1 base from J, with 7 bases in between. This CDR3 comprises 13 residues. Germline V gene data show CDR1 as SGHTA and CDR2 as FQGNSA. CDR3 loop: CASSSEGNYGYTF. The CDR3 DNA reads as TGTGCCAGCAGCTCAGAGGGTAACTATGGCTACACCTTC.

This chain uses TRBV7-9 with TRBJ2-1; 10 bases match TRBD2. The CDR3 contains 15 residues. Per germline, CDR1 SEHNR and CDR2 FQNEAQ (reference sequence). Trimming cost V 7 bases and J 5 bases; bases outside gene matches: 8. CDR3 in DNA: TGTGCCAGCACCCCACTAGCGGGAAGCCACAATGAGCAGTTCTTC. Its translation: CASTPLAGSHNEQFF.

This clone has just one count. The chain uses TRBV7-3 and TRBJ2-7; 7 bases map to TRBD2. The CDR3 is made up of 15 amino acids. Germline V gene lookup returns CDR1 SGHTA and CDR2 FQGTGA. V lost 3 bases and J lost 6; bases outside the gene matches: 11. CDR3 sequence reads: CASSFGGSVQGEQYF. The CDR3 nucleotides are TGTGCCAGCAGCTTCGGGGGGAGTGTACAAGGCGAGCAGTACTTC.

The rearrangement uses TRBV9 and TRBJ2-2, with 7 positions matching TRBD2. J gave up 0 bases and V 4 bases, and 3 bases lay outside the gene matches. The CDR3 loop spans 15 amino acids. CDR1 SGDLS and CDR2 YYNGEE come from the germline V gene. CDR3 nucleotides: TGTGCCAGCAGCCAAAGCGGGACGAACACCGGGGAGCTGTTTTTT. Residues: CASSQSGTNTGELFF.

The J gene is TRBJ1-2, the V gene TRBV18, with D perhaps matching TRBD1 (6 bases). The germline V gene has CDR1 KGHSH and CDR2 LQKENI. Trimming shortened V by 5 bases and J by 2 bases, and 12 bases separated the two germline ends. The CDR3 sequence is 14 residues long. The CDR3 loop reads CASSFGQTNYGYTF. For the CDR3, the DNA is TGTGCCAGCTCATTTGGACAGACAAACTATGGCTACACCTTC.

The sample holds a few counts of this clone. The chain joins TRBV4-2 to TRBJ2-3; 7 bases line up with TRBD1. In germline, CDR1 is LGHNA, CDR2 YNFKEQ. The trim removed 4 bases at V and 1 base at J, leaving 14 bases unmatched. The CDR3 is 18 amino acids. CDR3 DNA sequence: TGTGCCAGCAGCCTCCCCCGAGGGAGCGGACAGGGCACAGATACGCAGTATTTT. Protein: CASSLPRGSGQGTDTQYF.

The chain uses TRBV4-1 and TRBJ1-5; TRBD1 aligns across 11 bases. The germline V gene encodes CDR1 MGHRA and CDR2 YSYEKL. The CDR3 covers 14 residues. After removal of 5 bases from V and 6 bases from J, the junction contained 3 bases not matched to a gene. The CDR3: CASSSGTGGQPQHF. As DNA, the CDR3 is TGCGCCAGCAGCTCCGGGACAGGGGGTCAGCCCCAGCATTTT.

The chain carries TRBV19 and TRBJ2-5; perhaps TRBD1 as D (6 bases). The CDR3 has 15 residues. Germline-derived CDR1 and CDR2 are LNHDA and SQIVND (reference sequence). Trimming shortened V by 4 bases and J by 2 bases, and 14 bases separated the two germline ends. CDR3 loop: CASSKHDRSQETQYF. CDR3 in DNA: TGTGCCAGTAGTAAACACGACAGGTCGCAAGAGACCCAGTACTTC.

This chain's CDR3 is CSVGRTETSYEQYF. The CDR3 nucleotides read TGCAGCGTTGGAAGGACAGAAACCTCCTACGAGCAGTACTTC. V usage is TRBV29-1 and J usage is TRBJ2-7, with D maybe TRBD1 (6 bases). From germline, CDR1 is SQVTM and CDR2 ANQGSEA. V lost 4 bases and J 0 bases, leaving 13 bases between the germline ends. This CDR3 has 14 residues.

The genes are TRBV6-1 and TRBJ2-1; 8 nucleotides line up with TRBD2. CDR3 size: 17 residues. Germline assignment: CDR1 MNHNS and CDR2 SASEGT. The V gene end was trimmed by 4 bases and the J gene end by 1 base; junction bases not matched to a gene: 9. The CDR3 reads CASSAYGGGESYNEQFF. The CDR3 bases are TGTGCCAGCAGTGCCTACGGGGGGGGCGAATCCTACAATGAGCAGTTCTTC.

The chain joins TRBV12-5 to TRBJ2-5; D is possibly TRBD2 (6 bases). V lost 3 bases, J lost 3 bases, and 11 bases lay in between. From germline, CDR1 is LGHNT and CDR2 FRNRAP. The CDR3 is 14 residues long. CDR3 nucleotides: TGTGCTAGTGGTTTAGGGACTTCGAAAGAGACCCAGTACTTC. The encoded protein is CASGLGTSKETQYF.

The chain combines TRBV5-1 with TRBJ2-1; the D is unclear. This CDR3 is built from 17 residues. CDR1 is SGHRS, CDR2 YFSETQ, per germline. Trimming took off 2 bases at V and 0 bases at J, with 15 bases between the two ends. CDR3: CASSLVSGPSSYNEQFF. The CDR3 DNA sequence: TGCGCCAGCAGCTTAGTTTCCGGCCCTAGCTCCTACAATGAGCAGTTCTTC.

This rearrangement joins TRBV5-1 to TRBJ2-7, with 11 bases aligning to TRBD1. The CDR3 sequence is 18 residues long. Germline CDR1 and CDR2: SGHRS and YFSETQ. After removal of 3 bases from V and 1 base from J, the junction contained 12 bases not matched to a gene. CDR3 in amino acids: CASSSSLIRDRGSYEQYF. The CDR3 coding sequence is TGCGCCAGCAGCTCCTCACTCATCCGGGACAGGGGGTCCTACGAGCAGTACTTC.

The count of this clone is one. The gene calls are TRBV27 and TRBJ2-5; TRBD2 matches at 7 bases. V trimming: 6 bases; J trimming: 2 bases; junction bases outside the gene matches: 12. Germline V gene lookup returns CDR1 MNHEY and CDR2 SMNVEV (reference sequence). The CDR3 consists of 16 residues. The CDR3 DNA follows: TGTGCCAGCAGACCCCTTCTAAGCGGGGTGCAAGAGACCCAGTACTTC. Its protein product is CASRPLLSGVQETQYF.

The chain couples TRBV10-3 to TRBJ1-5; 7 bases agree with TRBD1. Losses at the gene ends were 6 bases for V and 5 bases for J; bases not matched to a gene: 7. The CDR3 runs to 14 residues. Germline CDR1 ENHRY, CDR2 SYGVKD. The CDR3 DNA reads as TGTGCCATCAGGGCAGGGGGTGAACATCAGCCCCAGCATTTT. Its translation is CAIRAGGEHQPQHF.

This clone has just a few counts. This chain uses TRBV27 with TRBJ2-5; TRBD2 agrees at 10 bases. Germline V gene data show CDR1 as MNHEY and CDR2 as SMNVEV (reference sequence). Trimming at V came to 1 base and at J to 4 bases, leaving 6 bases not matched to a gene. The CDR3 totals 16 residues. The CDR3, as DNA: TGTGCCAGCAGTTTATATAGCGGGGGGCGAGGAGAGACCCAGTACTTC. It specifies CASSLYSGGRGETQYF.

This sequence joins TRBV12-5 and TRBJ1-3, with unresolved D. The CDR3 contains 12 residues. Trimming took 1 base from V and 8 from J, leaving 6 bases between them. Germline V CDR1 and CDR2: LGHNT, FRNRAP. Written as DNA, the CDR3 is TGTGCTAGTGGTTTGGAAACGGACACCATATATTTT. Translated: CASGLETDTIYF.

The V and J genes are TRBV11-2 and TRBJ2-2; TRBD2 matches 7 bases. V lost 5 bases and J lost 3; bases outside the gene matches: 9. The germline V gene has CDR1 SGHAT and CDR2 FQNNGV. CDR3 length: 16 residues. CDR3 bases: TGTGCCAGCAGCCAACGAGGGGCGGGGGACACCGGGGAGCTGTTTTTT. Its protein is CASSQRGAGDTGELFF.

The genes are TRBV9 and TRBJ2-1; D perhaps matches TRBD2 (6 bases). V was clipped by 0 bases and J by 3 bases, with 10 bases between them. This CDR3 is 15 amino acids long. Germline CDR1 reads SGDLS; CDR2 reads YYNGEE. CDR3 amino acids: CASSVVGGNYNEQFF. The DNA of the CDR3 is TGTGCCAGCAGCGTAGTGGGCGGGAACTACAATGAGCAGTTCTTC.

The chain carries TRBV6-6 and TRBJ1-5, with 9 bases identical to TRBD1. CDR3 size: 14 residues. The junction had 9 bases not matched to a gene; V was cut back by 11 bases and J by 4 bases. Germline V gives CDR1 MNHNY, CDR2 SVGAGI (reference sequence). The CDR3 DNA is TGTGCCGCGCGGGACGGGACAGGGAATCAGCCCCAGCATTTT. It encodes CAARDGTGNQPQHF.

The CDR3 here is CASGEVSDTQYF. CDR3 coding DNA: TGTGCTAGTGGTGAGGTCTCAGATACGCAGTATTTT. The chain combines TRBV12-5 with TRBJ2-3; D is unclear. The CDR3 spans 12 residues. Trimming stripped 5 bases from V and 4 bases from J, with 7 bases between. From germline, CDR1 is LGHNT and CDR2 FRNRAP.

This chain connects TRBV19 to TRBJ2-7; 10 bases are a match to TRBD1. The length of the CDR3 is 14 residues. With 8 bases clipped from V and 6 bases from J, the junction kept 10 bases outside the gene matches. Per the germline V gene, CDR1 is LNHDA and CDR2 is SQIVND (reference sequence). In nucleotides, the CDR3 is TGTGCCAGTGGGGTGACAGGGGGCGCGGGCGAGCAGTACTTC. This codes for CASGVTGGAGEQYF.

This chain links TRBV2 with TRBJ2-2; 9 bases match TRBD1. CDR1 is SNHLY and CDR2 is FYNNEI in the germline V gene. V dropped 6 bases and J dropped 3; count of bases not matched to a gene: 5. The CDR3 is made up of 15 amino acids. CDR3 DNA: TGTGCCAGCAGAACACAGGGGGCCGACACCGGGGAGCTGTTTTTT. This translates into CASRTQGADTGELFF.

This clone appeared a few times. The rearrangement joins TRBV5-6 to TRBJ2-7, with TRBD1 matching 10 bases. The germline V gene has CDR1 SGHDT and CDR2 YYEEEE. The CDR3 is 17 residues long. Trimming removed 0 bases from V and 3 bases from J; junction bases left unmatched: 9. The CDR3 region has the DNA TGTGCCAGCAGCTTGGGCCGCCGGACAGGGGGACTCTACGAGCAGTACTTC. Protein product: CASSLGRRTGGLYEQYF.